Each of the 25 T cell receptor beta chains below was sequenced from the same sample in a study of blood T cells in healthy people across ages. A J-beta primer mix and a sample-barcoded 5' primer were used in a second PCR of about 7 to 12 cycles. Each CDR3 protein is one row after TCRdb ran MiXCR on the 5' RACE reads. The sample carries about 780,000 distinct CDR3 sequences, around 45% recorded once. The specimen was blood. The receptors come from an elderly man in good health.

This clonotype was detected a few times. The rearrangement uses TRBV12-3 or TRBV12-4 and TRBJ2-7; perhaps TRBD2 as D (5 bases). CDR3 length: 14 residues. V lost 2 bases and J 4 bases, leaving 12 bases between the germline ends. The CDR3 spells CASSLSRPGYEQYF. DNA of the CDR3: TGTGCCAGCAGTTTATCCCGTCCGGGATACGAGCAGTACTTC.

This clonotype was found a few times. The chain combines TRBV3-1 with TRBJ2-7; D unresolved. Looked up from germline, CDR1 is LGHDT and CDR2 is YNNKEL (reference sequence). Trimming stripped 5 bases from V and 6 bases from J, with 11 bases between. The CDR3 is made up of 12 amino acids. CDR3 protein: CASSLTQAEQYF. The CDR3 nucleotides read TGTGCCAGCAGCTTGACCCAGGCCGAGCAGTACTTC.

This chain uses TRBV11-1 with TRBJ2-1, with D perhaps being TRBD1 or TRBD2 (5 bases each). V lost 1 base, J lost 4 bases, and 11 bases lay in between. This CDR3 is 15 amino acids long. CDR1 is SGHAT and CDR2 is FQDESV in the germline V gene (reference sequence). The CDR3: CASSLVGELYNEQFF. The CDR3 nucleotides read TGTGCCAGCAGCTTAGTGGGGGAGCTATACAATGAGCAGTTCTTC.

The CDR3 loop reads CSARDLGGRSYEQYF. The DNA of the CDR3 is TGCAGTGCTAGAGATCTCGGGGGGCGATCCTACGAGCAGTACTTC. The chain carries TRBV20-1 and TRBJ2-7, with a weak D call TRBD2 (7 bases). This CDR3 has 15 amino acids. The germline V and J ends were trimmed by 0 bases and 1 base, with 13 bases remaining between them. Germline V gene lookup returns CDR1 DFQATT and CDR2 SNEGSKA (reference sequence).

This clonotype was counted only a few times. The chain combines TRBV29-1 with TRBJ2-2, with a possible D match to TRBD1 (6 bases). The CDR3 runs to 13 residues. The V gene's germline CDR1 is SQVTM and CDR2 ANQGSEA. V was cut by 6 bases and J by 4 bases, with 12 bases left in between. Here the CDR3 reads CSVGTGRTGELFF. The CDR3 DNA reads TGCAGCGTAGGAACAGGGCGCACCGGGGAGCTGTTTTTT.

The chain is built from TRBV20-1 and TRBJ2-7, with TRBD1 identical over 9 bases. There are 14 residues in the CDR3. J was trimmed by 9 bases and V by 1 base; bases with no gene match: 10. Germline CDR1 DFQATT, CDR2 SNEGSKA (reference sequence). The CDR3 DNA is TGCAGTGCTAGAGGATGGGGACAGGGTGATGGGCAGTACTTC. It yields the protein CSARGWGQGDGQYF.

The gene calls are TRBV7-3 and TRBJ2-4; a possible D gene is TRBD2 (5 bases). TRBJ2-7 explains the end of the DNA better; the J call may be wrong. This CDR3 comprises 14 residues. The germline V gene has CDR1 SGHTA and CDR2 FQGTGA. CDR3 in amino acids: CASTTSGPGGEQYF. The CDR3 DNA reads TGTGCCAGCACGACGAGTGGTCCAGGAGGCGAGCAGTACTTC.

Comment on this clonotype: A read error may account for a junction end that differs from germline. In DNA, the CDR3 is TGTGCCAGCAACTTAATAGGCCGATCAAGTAGCGGAAAGTACAATGAGCAGTTCTTC. Its protein is CASNLIGRSSSGKYNEQFF. The chain couples TRBV7-3 to TRBJ2-1; possibly TRBD2 for D (6 bases). The CDR3 spans 19 residues. Germline-derived CDR1 and CDR2 are SGHTA and FQGTGA. The full variable domain, with the rest looked up from reference TRBV7-3 and TRBJ2-1, is GAGVSQTPSNKVTEKGKYVELRCDPISGHTALYWYRQSLGQGPEFLIYFQGTGAADDSGLPNDRFFAVRPEGSVSTLKIQRTERGDSAVYLCASNLIGRSSSGKYNEQFFGPGTRLTVL.

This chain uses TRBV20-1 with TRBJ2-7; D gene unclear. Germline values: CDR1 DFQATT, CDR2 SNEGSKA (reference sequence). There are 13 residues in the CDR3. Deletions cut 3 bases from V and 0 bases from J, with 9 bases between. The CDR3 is CSARDVGSYEQYF. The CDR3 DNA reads TGCAGTGCTAGGGACGTAGGCTCCTACGAGCAGTACTTC.

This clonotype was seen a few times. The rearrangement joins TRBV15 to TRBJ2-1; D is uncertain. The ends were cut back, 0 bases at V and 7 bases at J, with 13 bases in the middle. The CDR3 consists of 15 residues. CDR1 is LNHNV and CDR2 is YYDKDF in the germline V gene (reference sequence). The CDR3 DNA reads TGTGCCACCAGCAGAGATGCGGCTACCAGTAATGAGCAGTTCTTC. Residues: CATSRDAATSNEQFF.

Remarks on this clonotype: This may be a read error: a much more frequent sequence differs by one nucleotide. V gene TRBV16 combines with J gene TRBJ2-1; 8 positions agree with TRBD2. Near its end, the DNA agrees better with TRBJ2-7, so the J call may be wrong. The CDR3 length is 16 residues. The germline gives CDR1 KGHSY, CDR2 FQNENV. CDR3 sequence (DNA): TGTGCCAGCAGCCACCAAAGCGGGAGCTCCTACAATGAGCAGTACTTC. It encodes CASSHQSGSSYNEQYF.

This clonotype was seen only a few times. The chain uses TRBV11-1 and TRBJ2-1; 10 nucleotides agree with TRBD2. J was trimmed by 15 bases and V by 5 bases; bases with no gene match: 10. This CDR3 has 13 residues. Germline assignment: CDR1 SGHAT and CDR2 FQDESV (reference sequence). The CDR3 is CASSPRASGSPFF. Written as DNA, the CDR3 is TGTGCCAGCAGCCCCCGGGCTAGCGGGAGTCCGTTCTTC.

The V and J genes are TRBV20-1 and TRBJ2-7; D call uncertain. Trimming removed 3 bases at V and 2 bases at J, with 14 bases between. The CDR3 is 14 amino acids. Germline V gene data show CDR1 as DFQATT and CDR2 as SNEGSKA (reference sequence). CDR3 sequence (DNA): TGCAGTGCTAGCAGTAGGTACAGTACCTACGAGCAGTACTTC. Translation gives CSASSRYSTYEQYF.

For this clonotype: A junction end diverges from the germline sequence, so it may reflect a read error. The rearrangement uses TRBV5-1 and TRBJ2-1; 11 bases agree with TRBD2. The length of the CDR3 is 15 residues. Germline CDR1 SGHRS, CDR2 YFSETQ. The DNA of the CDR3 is TGCGCCAGCAGCTTGACTAGCGGGAGTCGCAATGAGCGGTTCTTC. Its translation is CASSLTSGSRNERFF.

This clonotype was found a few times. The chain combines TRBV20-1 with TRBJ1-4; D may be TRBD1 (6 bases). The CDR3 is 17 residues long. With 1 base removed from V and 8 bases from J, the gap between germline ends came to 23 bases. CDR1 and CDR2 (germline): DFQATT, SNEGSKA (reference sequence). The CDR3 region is CSARVQGAGTFFEKLFF. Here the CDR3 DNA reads TGCAGTGCTAGAGTCCAGGGTGCCGGGACATTTTTCGAAAAACTGTTTTTT.

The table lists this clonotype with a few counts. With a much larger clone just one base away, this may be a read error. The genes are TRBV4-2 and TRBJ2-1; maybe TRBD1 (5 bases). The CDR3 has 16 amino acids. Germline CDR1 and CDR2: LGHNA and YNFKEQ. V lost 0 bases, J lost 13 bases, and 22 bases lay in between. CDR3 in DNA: TGTGCCAGCAGCCAAGATCAGGTGGCAGGGTCCGAGACCCAGTTCTTC. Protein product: CASSQDQVAGSETQFF.

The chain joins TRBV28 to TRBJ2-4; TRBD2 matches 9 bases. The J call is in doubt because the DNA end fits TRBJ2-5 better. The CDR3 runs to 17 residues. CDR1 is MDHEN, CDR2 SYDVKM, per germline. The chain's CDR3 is CASSPIQSGRRWETQYF. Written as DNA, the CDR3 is TGTGCCAGCAGCCCGATTCAGAGCGGGAGGAGGTGGGAGACCCAGTACTTC.

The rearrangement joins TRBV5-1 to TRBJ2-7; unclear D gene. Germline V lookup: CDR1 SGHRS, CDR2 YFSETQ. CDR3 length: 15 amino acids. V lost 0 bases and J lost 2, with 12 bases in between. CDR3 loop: CASSLAVGGTYEQYF. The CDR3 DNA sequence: TGCGCCAGCAGCTTGGCCGTTGGCGGAACCTACGAGCAGTACTTC.

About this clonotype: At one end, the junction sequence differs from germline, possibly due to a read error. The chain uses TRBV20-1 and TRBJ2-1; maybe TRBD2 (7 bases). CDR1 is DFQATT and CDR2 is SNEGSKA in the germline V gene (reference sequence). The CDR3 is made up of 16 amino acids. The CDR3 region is CGAPDLTGGSYNKQFF. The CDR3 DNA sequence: TGCGGTGCTCCAGATTTGACGGGGGGCTCCTACAATAAGCAGTTCTTC.

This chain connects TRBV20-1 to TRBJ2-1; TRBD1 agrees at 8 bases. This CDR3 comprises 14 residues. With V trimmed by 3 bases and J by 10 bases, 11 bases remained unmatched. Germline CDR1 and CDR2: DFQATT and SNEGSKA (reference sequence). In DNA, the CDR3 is TGCAGTGCTAGTACCGGACAGGGAATATGGGAGCAGTTCTTC. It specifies CSASTGQGIWEQFF.

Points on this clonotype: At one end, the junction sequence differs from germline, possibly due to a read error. The CDR3 loop is CASPPNSGNSYNEQFF. The CDR3 coding sequence is TGTGCCAGCCCACCAAATAGCGGGAACTCCTACAATGAGCAGTTCTTC. The chain has TRBV18 and TRBJ2-1, with 8 positions matching TRBD2. The CDR3 runs to 16 residues. Looked up from germline, CDR1 is KGHSH and CDR2 is LQKENI.

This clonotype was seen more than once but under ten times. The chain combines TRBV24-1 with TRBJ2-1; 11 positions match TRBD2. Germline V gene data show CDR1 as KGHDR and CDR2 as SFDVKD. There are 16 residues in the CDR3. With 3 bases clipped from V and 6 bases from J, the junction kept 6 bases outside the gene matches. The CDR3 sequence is CATSDRSGRALNEQFF. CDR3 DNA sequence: TGTGCCACCAGTGATCGTAGCGGGAGGGCCCTCAATGAGCAGTTCTTC.

The CDR3 reads CASSQKPDLAKNIQYF. Here the CDR3 DNA reads TGTGCCAGCAGCCAGAAACCAGATCTAGCCAAAAACATTCAGTACTTC. V usage is TRBV28 and J usage is TRBJ2-4, with D unresolved. The germline V gene encodes CDR1 MDHEN and CDR2 SYDVKM. The CDR3 covers 16 residues. Between the trimmed V and J ends, which lost 6 bases and 0 bases, there was a span of 15 bases.

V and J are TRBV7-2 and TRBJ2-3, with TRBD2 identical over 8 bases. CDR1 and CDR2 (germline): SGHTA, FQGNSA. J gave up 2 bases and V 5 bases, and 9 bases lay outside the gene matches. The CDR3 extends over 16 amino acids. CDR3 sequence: CASSRNSGTNTDTQYF. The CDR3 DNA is TGTGCCAGCAGCCGTAATAGCGGGACCAACACAGATACGCAGTATTTT.

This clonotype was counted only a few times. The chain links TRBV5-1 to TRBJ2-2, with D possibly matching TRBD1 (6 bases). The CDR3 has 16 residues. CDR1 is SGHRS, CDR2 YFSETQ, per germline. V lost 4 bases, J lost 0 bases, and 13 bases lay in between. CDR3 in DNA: TGCGCCAGCAGCCCGTTACAGGGATCGAACACCGGGGAGCTGTTTTTT. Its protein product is CASSPLQGSNTGELFF.